This is a list of T cell receptor beta chains from one sample in a study of Ad26.COV2.S vaccination and SARS-CoV-2 variants. The table came from immunoSEQ multiplex PCR; TCRdb's copy has only in-frame clones and leaves some out. The data hold around 320,000 clones, with approximately 86% observed a single time. Sample: peripheral blood, taken in a trial of Ad26.COV2.S vaccine versus placebo. The receptors derive from a person between 18 and 59 years old who received the Ad26.COV2.S COVID-19 vaccine or a placebo. CDR3s include the opening cysteine and the closing phenylalanine or tryptophan. A D gene is named only where the DNA matches it firmly. Clone size appears in some rows only: once, few, many, or a class for an expanded clone.

J: TRBJ1-1; D: NA; size: NA; V: TRBV10-3; DNA: TGTGCCATCAGAGGACTGGTGAACACTGAAGCTTTCTTT; CDR3: CAIRGLVNTEAFF
J: TRBJ2-1; D: TRBD2; size: NA; V: TRBV7-2; DNA: TGTGCCAGCAGCGTCTTAGCGGGGGGGGATGAGCAGTTCTTC; CDR3: CASSVLAGGDEQFF
J: TRBJ1-6; D: TRBD1; size: NA; V: TRBV27; DNA: TGTGCCAGCAGTTTTATAGGACAGGGTAATTCACCCCTCCACTTT; CDR3: CASSFIGQGNSPLHF
J: TRBJ1-1; D: NA; size: once; V: TRBV28; DNA: TGTGCCAGCAGCCTGAGGGGCGCTGAAGCTTTCTTT; CDR3: CASSLRGAEAFF
J: TRBJ2-2; D: NA; size: NA; V: TRBV4-2; DNA: TGTGCCAGCAGCCAAGATCATCAGCGGCTGCGAGGGACCGGGGAGCTGTTTTTT; CDR3: CASSQDHQRLRGTGELFF
J: TRBJ2-3; D: TRBD2; size: once; V: TRBV5-1; DNA: TGCGCCAGCAGCCGGGGGGGCCCTTCAGATACGCAGTATTTT; CDR3: CASSRGGPSDTQYF
J: TRBJ2-5; D: TRBD1; size: NA; V: TRBV18; DNA: TGTGCCAGCTCACCGCAGGGGGACAGACAACAAGAGACCCAGTACTTC; CDR3: CASSPQGDRQQETQYF
J: TRBJ1-3; D: NA; size: NA; V: TRBV19; DNA: TGTGCCAGTAAAGCAAACCCCTCTGGAAACACCATATATTTT; CDR3: CASKANPSGNTIYF
J: TRBJ2-5; D: TRBD1; size: NA; V: TRBV7-3; DNA: TGTGCCAGCAGCCCAGGGACCACAGGGGGCACCACAGAGACCCAGTACTTC; CDR3: CASSPGTTGGTTETQYF
J: TRBJ1-4; D: NA; size: NA; V: TRBV4-1; DNA: TGCGCCAGCAGCCGGGGGGTACAAGAAAAACTGTTTTTT; CDR3: CASSRGVQEKLFF
J: TRBJ2-5; D: NA; size: NA; V: TRBV7-3; DNA: TGTGCCAGCAGCTCGGGCAGGGTATTTGGACAAGAGACCCAGTACTTC; CDR3: CASSSGRVFGQETQYF
J: TRBJ2-5; D: NA; size: NA; V: TRBV3-1/TRBV3-2; DNA: TGTGCCAGCAGCCAAGATCTGAGACTAGGAGGGGCGACCCAGTACTTC; CDR3: CASSQDLRLGGATQYF
J: TRBJ2-5; D: NA; size: NA; V: TRBV3-1/TRBV3-2; DNA: TGTGCCAGCAGCCCCCAGTGGACCCAAGAGACCCAGTACTTC; CDR3: CASSPQWTQETQYF
J: TRBJ1-2; D: NA; size: NA; V: TRBV6-5; DNA: TGTGCCAGCAGTTTACAGGGATACTATGGCTACACCTTC; CDR3: CASSLQGYYGYTF
J: TRBJ2-2; D: NA; size: NA; V: TRBV19; DNA: TGTGCCAGTAGTATACTAGGTCAGGTGAACACCGGGGAGCTGTTTTTT; CDR3: CASSILGQVNTGELFF
J: TRBJ2-5; D: NA; size: NA; V: TRBV10-3; DNA: TGTGCCATCAGTGAGTCCAAGGGGTCGGGAGAGACCCAGTACTTC; CDR3: CAISESKGSGETQYF
J: TRBJ2-3; D: TRBD2; size: once; V: TRBV12-3/TRBV12-4; DNA: TGTGCCAGCAGCCGGGGGGGGAATACGCAGTATTTT; CDR3: CASSRGGNTQYF
J: TRBJ2-1; D: TRBD2; size: NA; V: TRBV25-1; DNA: TGTGCCAGCAGTACTAGCGGGGGTTCCTACAATGAGCAGTTCTTC; CDR3: CASSTSGGSYNEQFF
J: TRBJ1-6; D: TRBD1; size: NA; V: TRBV7-8; DNA: TGTGCCAGCAGCTCGGGACAGTTAGATTCACCCCTCCACTTT; CDR3: CASSSGQLDSPLHF
J: TRBJ1-3; D: NA; size: once; V: TRBV28; DNA: TGTGCCAGCAGTTTAGCTGGAAACACCATATATTTT; CDR3: CASSLAGNTIYF
J: TRBJ2-3; D: NA; size: NA; V: TRBV7-8; DNA: TGTGCCAGCAGCTTATACGGACCGGGGTCAGATACGCAGTATTTT; CDR3: CASSLYGPGSDTQYF
J: TRBJ2-7; D: NA; size: NA; V: TRBV3-1/TRBV3-2; DNA: TGTGCCAGCAGCCCCTATTCCACTAGGTCCTACGAGCAGTACTTC; CDR3: CASSPYSTRSYEQYF
J: TRBJ2-7; D: NA; size: NA; V: TRBV18; DNA: TGTGCCAGCTCATCCAGGGGTGGCTCCTACGAGCAGTACTTC; CDR3: CASSSRGGSYEQYF
J: TRBJ2-3; D: TRBD1; size: NA; V: TRBV5-1; DNA: TGCGCCAGCAGCTCACAGGGGCTCGGGTCAGATACGCAGTATTTT; CDR3: CASSSQGLGSDTQYF
J: TRBJ1-2; D: TRBD1; size: NA; V: TRBV7-9; DNA: TGTGCCAGCAGCTTAGACACAGGGGTATTCTATGGCTACACCTTC; CDR3: CASSLDTGVFYGYTF
J: TRBJ2-7; D: TRBD2; size: once; V: TRBV27; DNA: TGTGCCAGCAGCCGCGGCGGGGGTTCCTACGAGCAGTACTTC; CDR3: CASSRGGGSYEQYF
J: TRBJ2-7; D: TRBD1; size: NA; V: TRBV28; DNA: TGTGCCAGCAGTTCCGCGACAGGGTCGCCATACGAGCAGTACTTC; CDR3: CASSSATGSPYEQYF
J: TRBJ2-5; D: NA; size: NA; V: TRBV11-3; DNA: TGTGCCAGCAGCTTAGACTCCACCGACATATACCAAGAGACCCAGTACTTC; CDR3: CASSLDSTDIYQETQYF
J: TRBJ1-5; D: NA; size: few; V: TRBV19; DNA: TGTGCCAGTAGCTCTCTGGGGGAGGGAGGTAGTCAGCCCCAGCATTTT; CDR3: CASSSLGEGGSQPQHF
J: TRBJ1-4; D: TRBD1; size: NA; V: TRBV5-1; DNA: TGCGCCAGCAGCTTATTAGGGGGCGCGGTTAATGAAAAACTGTTTTTT; CDR3: CASSLLGGAVNEKLFF
J: TRBJ1-5; D: TRBD1; size: NA; V: TRBV28; DNA: TGTGCCAGCAGTTTCCCGGGACAGGGCCTTCAGCCCCAGCATTTT; CDR3: CASSFPGQGLQPQHF
J: TRBJ2-1; D: TRBD1; size: NA; V: TRBV6-5; DNA: TGTGCCAGCAGTACGGGACAGAGCTCCTACAATGAGCAGTTCTTC; CDR3: CASSTGQSSYNEQFF
J: TRBJ1-1; D: TRBD1; size: NA; V: TRBV4-1; DNA: TGCGCCAGCAGACTAATCGGACAGGGGCCCCTGAACACTGAAGCTTTCTTT; CDR3: CASRLIGQGPLNTEAFF
J: TRBJ1-1; D: NA; size: NA; V: TRBV3-1/TRBV3-2; DNA: TGTGCCAGCAGCCAAGCAGTTAGCACTGAAGCTTTCTTT; CDR3: CASSQAVSTEAFF
J: TRBJ2-3; D: NA; size: NA; V: TRBV7-6; DNA: TGTGCCAGCAGCTTATCTCCCGAGAGCACAGATACGCAGTATTTT; CDR3: CASSLSPESTDTQYF
J: TRBJ2-7; D: NA; size: NA; V: TRBV5-1; DNA: TGCGCCAGCAGCTTGGGGACAGACTCTTACGAGCAGTACTTC; CDR3: CASSLGTDSYEQYF
J: TRBJ1-4; D: NA; size: NA; V: TRBV7-2; DNA: TGTGCCAGCAGCTCCACAGGGTTGGCTAATGAAAAACTGTTTTTT; CDR3: CASSSTGLANEKLFF